This T cell receptor (beta chain) was sequenced in a study of naive and memory T cell subsets. Regarding the study as a whole: RNA-based TCR counts may shift with T cell activation and differentiation. Diversity fell and Gini index rose from naive through CM, EM, EMRA.

As concerns this clonotype: What it binds is not known.

The length of the CDR3 is 17 residues. V lost 0 bases and J 2 bases, leaving 17 bases between the germline ends. Germline loops: CDR1 SGHDT, CDR2 YYEEEE. Separate alpha and beta amplification began at the second PCR step. Both TRBC1 and TRBC2 were covered by a beta constant-region primer of two equimolar oligonucleotides. Nested alpha and beta constant-region primers with the SP2 primer drove four PCR rounds on ligated cDNA. Using its own MiXCR run on the UMI-ligation and nested PCR reads, TCRdb lists one record per CDR3 protein. The sample has 95,000 to 150,000 distinct CDR3 sequences, about 36% seen once.

This chain joins TRBV5-6 and TRBJ1-2; TRBD1 might be the D (5 bases). What was sequenced was central memory CD4+ T cells from blood. This receptor was obtained from a human donor in good health. The CDR3 DNA is TGTGCCAGCAGCTTGGGCGGGACGCTCGGGGGGAACTATGGCTACACCTTC. Its protein product is CASSLGGTLGGNYGYTF.